This record concerns one T cell receptor beta chain sequence. Its antigen is still unknown. Without any T cell sorting, total RNA was isolated from whole blood. The sample belongs to a study of monozygotic twins with inflammatory bowel disease. General study points: Reduced clonotype sharing with other individuals was observed in IBD patients relative to healthy twins, especially with disease activity.

Germline CDR1 and CDR2: SGHRS and YFSETQ. This CDR3 is built from 14 residues. Each sample's cDNA came from eight separate reactions. The unique tags termed UMIs, each holding a 6-nucleotide sample barcode, were added by means of template switching. TCRdb re-called the 5' RACE reads, yielding one record per CDR3 amino acid sequence without DNA. This sample's clone table lists roughly 100,000 distinct CDR3 sequences. This sequence joins TRBV5-1 and TRBJ2-5; the TRBD1 assignment by TCRdb is unverifiable without DNA. The sequencing input was blood. The origin of this receptor is a human donor with ulcerative colitis or Crohn's disease, or a healthy co-twin of an affected twin (not recorded which). This CDR3 reads CASSMPGAQETQYF.